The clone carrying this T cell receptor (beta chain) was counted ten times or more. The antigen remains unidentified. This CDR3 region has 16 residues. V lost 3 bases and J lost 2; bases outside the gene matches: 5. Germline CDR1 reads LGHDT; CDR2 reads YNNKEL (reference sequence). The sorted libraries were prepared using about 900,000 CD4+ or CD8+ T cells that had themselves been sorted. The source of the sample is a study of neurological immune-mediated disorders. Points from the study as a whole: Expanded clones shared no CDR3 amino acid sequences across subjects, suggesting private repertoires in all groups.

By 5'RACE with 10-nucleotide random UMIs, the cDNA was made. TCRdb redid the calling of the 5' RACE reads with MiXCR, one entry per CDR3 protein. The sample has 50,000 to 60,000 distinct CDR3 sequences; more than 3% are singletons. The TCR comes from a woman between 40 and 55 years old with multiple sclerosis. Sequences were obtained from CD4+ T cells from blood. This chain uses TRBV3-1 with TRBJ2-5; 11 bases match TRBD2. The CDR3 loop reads CASSHWGLAEQETQYF. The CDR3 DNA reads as TGTGCCAGCAGCCACTGGGGACTAGCGGAACAAGAGACCCAGTACTTC.